This entry lists 30 T cell receptor beta chains sequenced from one sample in a study of response to subunit inactivated influenza vaccine (dated by TCRdb to the late 2010s). Library preparation employed RT-PCR. The listed sequencing device is Illumina HiSeq 2500. The raw public data were reprocessed by TCRdb itself: fastp quality trimming at Q25, MiXCR clonotype calling, in-frame beta chains only. Entries are consolidated by CDR3 protein sequence, retaining the most common genes and DNA. Across this sample there are about 190,000 distinct CDR3 sequences, with approximately 15% seen only once. The ten largest clones take up approximately 25% of the sample. This specimen consisted of CD8+ T cells sorted from PBMCs, obtained 4 to 6 days after vaccination. These receptor sequences come from a man aged 45-65 years who received an inactivated influenza vaccine. Donor details come from another sample of the same person, matched by shared clones.

For this clonotype: One junction end does not reproduce the germline sequence, and a read error may be involved. The chain recombines TRBV5-1 with TRBJ2-5, with TRBD1 matching 9 bases. CDR1 SGHRS and CDR2 YFSETQ come from the germline V gene. The CDR3 contains 15 residues. Here the CDR3 reads CASSGEDRGLRGQDF. The DNA of the CDR3 is TGCGCCAGCAGCGGGGAGGACAGGGGCCTTAGGGGCCAAGACTTC.

This clonotype was detected ten times or more. The CDR3 DNA reads as TGTGCCAGCAGCCCGATGCCAAGCTCCTACGAGCAGTACTTC. It yields the protein CASSPMPSSYEQYF. The V call is TRBV9, the J call TRBJ2-7; unclear D gene. This CDR3 contains 14 residues. V lost 4 bases, J lost 0 bases, and 11 bases lay in between. Germline V CDR1 and CDR2: SGDLS, YYNGEE.

CDR3 in DNA: TGTGCCAGCAGCTTGTGGACAGCCGACACTGAAGCTTTCTTT. Translation: CASSLWTADTEAFF. The gene calls are TRBV5-5 and TRBJ1-1; possibly TRBD1 for D (6 bases). V was cut by 1 base and J by 3 bases, with 10 bases left in between. This CDR3 contains 14 residues. In germline, CDR1 is SGHKS, CDR2 YYEKEE (reference sequence).

This clonotype occurred a few times. The chain has TRBV28 and TRBJ2-2; a weak D match, TRBD1 (5 bases). The CDR3 has 16 amino acids. V lost 2 bases, J lost 3 bases, and 13 bases lay in between. CDR1 and CDR2 (germline): MDHEN, SYDVKM. The DNA of the CDR3 is TGTGCCAGCAGTTTACCCCTCGACAGCTACACCGGGGAGCTGTTTTTT. Amino acid sequence: CASSLPLDSYTGELFF.

The chain has TRBV12-3 or TRBV12-4 and TRBJ2-1, with 11 bases fitting TRBD1. The junction had 8 bases not matched to a gene; V was cut back by 6 bases and J by 7 bases. CDR3 length: 15 amino acids. The CDR3: CASSDSGQGGNEQFF. As DNA, the CDR3 is TGTGCCAGCAGCGACTCGGGACAGGGGGGGAATGAGCAGTTCTTC.

Regarding this clonotype: A junction boundary mismatches the germline segment, possibly from a read error. The V call is TRBV6-5, the J call TRBJ2-7, with 8 bases identical to TRBD1. CDR1 and CDR2 (germline): MNHEY, SVGAGI. The CDR3 spans 14 residues. CDR3 DNA sequence: TGTGCCAGCAGTCACAGGGACAGGCGATACGAGCATTACTTC. Its translation: CASSHRDRRYEHYF.

This clonotype qualifies as medium-sized (0.01 to 0.1%). This chain connects TRBV28 to TRBJ2-1; D call uncertain. The CDR3 runs 14 residues. Deletions cut 3 bases from V and 8 bases from J, with 14 bases between. Looked up from germline, CDR1 is MDHEN and CDR2 is SYDVKM. The DNA of the CDR3 is TGTGCCAGCAGTTTGAGCCAGCTGGGTCATGAGCAGTTCTTC. Residues: CASSLSQLGHEQFF.

In this sample, this clonotype turned up a few times. This chain uses TRBV4-2 with TRBJ2-7; D is tentatively TRBD1 or TRBD2 (5 bases each). The germline V and J ends were trimmed by 0 bases and 1 base, with 16 bases remaining between them. The germline CDR1 and CDR2 sequences are LGHNA and YNFKEQ. This CDR3 comprises 17 residues. The CDR3 spells CASSQEVFGAASYEQYF. The CDR3 nucleotides read TGTGCCAGCAGCCAAGAGGTGTTCGGGGCTGCTTCCTACGAGCAGTACTTC.

In its sample, this clonotype was seen a few times. The chain is built from TRBV12-3 or TRBV12-4 and TRBJ1-4, with D possibly TRBD1 on 5 matching bases. The CDR3 spans 15 residues. V lost 5 bases and J 3 bases, leaving 13 bases between the germline ends. The CDR3, as DNA: TGTGCCAGCAGTCACGCGGGGCCCGCTAATGAAAAACTGTTTTTT. This gives the protein CASSHAGPANEKLFF.

The rearrangement uses TRBV4-2 and TRBJ2-7; D is unclear. The V and J ends lost 3 bases and 0 bases respectively, with 9 bases between them. Germline V CDR1 and CDR2: LGHNA, YNFKEQ. This CDR3 comprises 14 residues. The CDR3 region is CASSHSIGSYEQYF. The CDR3 DNA follows: TGTGCCAGCAGCCACAGTATTGGCTCCTACGAGCAGTACTTC.

The chain uses TRBV13 and TRBJ2-5; no firm D call. The CDR3 is 12 residues long. The germline V gene has CDR1 PRHDT and CDR2 FYEKMQ (reference sequence). V was trimmed by 5 bases and J by 3 bases, leaving 7 bases between them. This chain's CDR3 is CASSDSEETQYF. CDR3 DNA sequence: TGTGCCAGCAGCGATTCTGAAGAGACCCAGTACTTC. The whole variable domain, remainder taken from reference TRBV13 and TRBJ2-5, is AAGVIQSPRHLIKEKRETATLKCYPIPRHDTVYWYQQGPGQDPQFLISFYEKMQSDKGSIPDRFSAQQFSDYHSELNMSSLELGDSALYFCASSDSEETQYFGPGTRLLVL.

This clonotype showed up many times. V gene TRBV7-9 combines with J gene TRBJ2-1; 8 bases align to TRBD2. The CDR3 has 16 amino acids. Germline CDR1 SEHNR, CDR2 FQNEAQ (reference sequence). V trimming: 3 bases; J trimming: 9 bases; junction bases outside the gene matches: 13. As DNA, the CDR3 is TGTGCCAGCAGCTTGGGTGTGGGACTAGGTCTAGGTGAGCAGTTCTTC. The encoded protein is CASSLGVGLGLGEQFF.

This clonotype showed up just a few times. The V call is TRBV2, the J call TRBJ2-5; D gene unclear. Trimming took off 7 bases at V and 2 bases at J, with 14 bases between the two ends. The CDR3 spans 14 residues. Germline assignment: CDR1 SNHLY and CDR2 FYNNEI. This chain's CDR3 is CASNIPNKQETQYF. The CDR3 nucleotides read TGTGCCAGCAACATCCCGAATAAGCAAGAGACCCAGTACTTC. The full variable domain, rest sourced from reference TRBV2 and TRBJ2-5, is EPEVTQTPSHQVTQMGQEVILRCVPISNHLYFYWYRQILGQKVEFLVSFYNNEISEKSEIFDDQFSVERPDGSNFTLKIRSTKLEDSAMYFCASNIPNKQETQYFGPGTRLLVL.

This chain joins TRBV11-2 and TRBJ2-1; D is uncertain. Germline values: CDR1 SGHAT, CDR2 FQNNGV. Trimming pared 0 bases from V and 8 bases from J, leaving 11 bases between. The CDR3 loop spans 14 amino acids. CDR3 sequence reads: CASSLDFNFDEQFF. The CDR3 DNA reads TGTGCCAGCAGCTTAGATTTTAACTTCGATGAGCAGTTCTTC.

This clonotype has only a few counts. The rearrangement joins TRBV7-9 to TRBJ1-5; tentative D call: TRBD1 (5 bases). CDR1 and CDR2 from the germline V gene are SEHNR and FQNEAQ (reference sequence). The V and J ends lost 5 bases and 5 bases respectively, with 7 bases between them. CDR3 size: 12 residues. CDR3 coding DNA: TGTGCCAGCAGCCAGACAGATCAGCCCCAGCATTTT. Protein sequence: CASSQTDQPQHF.

This clonotype appeared a few times. The V gene is TRBV7-9, the J gene TRBJ2-7; maybe TRBD2 (5 bases). This CDR3 is 14 amino acids long. V was shortened by 5 bases and J by 0 bases, with 11 bases between the two germline ends. Germline V gene data show CDR1 as SEHNR and CDR2 as FQNEAQ (reference sequence). The CDR3 region has the DNA TGTGCCAGCAGCGCACCGGGGAGCTCCTACGAGCAGTACTTC. It is translated as CASSAPGSSYEQYF.

A few counts support this clonotype. The chain has TRBV7-9 and TRBJ1-3, with D possibly being TRBD1 (5 bases). Germline V CDR1 and CDR2: SEHNR, FQNEAQ (reference sequence). Trimming cost V 1 base and J 0 bases, with 10 bases left between them. The CDR3 is 16 amino acids. DNA of the CDR3: TGTGCCAGCAGCTTAGGGGGACTGAACTCTGGAAACACCATATATTTT. The encoded protein is CASSLGGLNSGNTIYF.

The V call is TRBV6-5, the J call TRBJ2-1, with D perhaps TRBD2 (5 bases). V lost 3 bases, J lost 5 bases, and 11 bases lay in between. There are 14 residues in the CDR3. CDR1 MNHEY and CDR2 SVGAGI come from the germline V gene. The CDR3 region is CASSYAGPHNEQFF. CDR3 sequence (DNA): TGTGCCAGCAGTTATGCGGGCCCCCACAATGAGCAGTTCTTC.

This clonotype was counted a few times. This rearrangement joins TRBV11-2 to TRBJ1-3, with 8 bases aligning to TRBD1. The CDR3 sequence is 15 residues long. Unmatched junction bases numbered 4, after V lost 5 bases and J lost 1 base. CDR1 is SGHAT, CDR2 FQNNGV, per germline. DNA for the CDR3: TGTGCCAGCAGCACCTGGGACAGGTCTGGAAACACCATATATTTT. Encoded protein: CASSTWDRSGNTIYF. Drawing the rest from reference TRBV11-2 and TRBJ1-3, the complete variable domain is EAGVAQSPRYKIIEKRQSVAFWCNPISGHATLYWYQQILGQGPKLLIQFQNNGVVDDSQLPKDRFSAERLKGVDSTLKIQPAKLEDSAVYLCASSTWDRSGNTIYFGEGSWLTVV.

V gene TRBV7-9 combines with J gene TRBJ1-6, with D unresolved. With 5 bases removed from V and 15 bases from J, the gap between germline ends came to 11 bases. Germline CDR1 SEHNR, CDR2 FQNEAQ (reference sequence). The CDR3 is made up of 11 amino acids. Here the CDR3 reads CASSNQEFLHF. The CDR3 DNA follows: TGTGCCAGCAGCAACCAGGAGTTCCTCCACTTT.

The sample holds a few counts of this clonotype. V gene TRBV29-1 combines with J gene TRBJ2-4; TRBD1 matches 10 bases. V shed 2 bases, J shed 9 bases, and the junction held 7 bases outside the gene matches. Per the germline V gene, CDR1 is SQVTM and CDR2 is ANQGSEA. The CDR3 runs 14 residues. The CDR3 loop is CSVETGTGEVIQYF. Here the CDR3 DNA reads TGCAGCGTTGAAACCGGGACAGGGGAGGTCATTCAGTACTTC.

This clonotype has more than one count but fewer than ten. V usage is TRBV28 and J usage is TRBJ2-7; 12 bases are a match to TRBD2. From germline, CDR1 is MDHEN and CDR2 SYDVKM. The CDR3 is 15 residues long. V was pared by 8 bases and J by 6 bases, with 11 bases of the junction left unmatched. CDR3 coding DNA: TGTGCCAGCTCTCTAGCGGGAGGGCCGGGGTTCGAGCAGTACTTC. It yields the protein CASSLAGGPGFEQYF.

This sequence joins TRBV28 and TRBJ2-7; unclear D gene. The germline V gene encodes CDR1 MDHEN and CDR2 SYDVKM. Trimming took 7 bases from V and 4 from J, leaving 17 bases between them. The CDR3 contains 14 residues. The CDR3 reads CASNPALISYEQYF. The DNA of the CDR3 is TGTGCCAGCAATCCAGCCTTAATAAGTTACGAGCAGTACTTC.

This clonotype appeared a few times. The gene calls are TRBV5-5 and TRBJ1-1; D is possibly TRBD1 (5 bases). CDR1 and CDR2 from the germline V gene are SGHKS and YYEKEE (reference sequence). CDR3 length: 14 residues. With 0 bases removed from V and 3 bases from J, the gap between germline ends came to 9 bases. The CDR3 DNA is TGTGCCAGCAGCTTGGACAGGACCTACACTGAAGCTTTCTTT. As protein: CASSLDRTYTEAFF.

The chain couples TRBV28 to TRBJ2-2; TRBD2 might be the D (5 bases). Germline loops: CDR1 MDHEN, CDR2 SYDVKM. Trimming shortened V by 2 bases and J by 7 bases, and 17 bases separated the two germline ends. This CDR3 contains 16 residues. This CDR3 is CASSLLFSAIGGELFF. Written as DNA, the CDR3 is TGTGCCAGCAGTTTACTTTTTAGCGCAATTGGCGGGGAGCTGTTTTTT. The full variable domain, its missing parts supplied by reference TRBV28 and TRBJ2-2, is DVKVTQSSRYLVKRTGEKVFLECVQDMDHENMFWYRQDPGLGLRLIYFSYDVKMKEKGDIPEGYSVSREKKERFSLILESASTNQTSMYLCASSLLFSAIGGELFFGEGSRLTVL.

This clonotype was seen a handful of times. This sequence joins TRBV4-3 and TRBJ1-2, with TRBD1 as a possible D gene (6 bases). This CDR3 comprises 15 residues. Germline-derived CDR1 and CDR2 are LGHNA and YSLEER. The V end lost 0 bases, the J end lost 4 bases, and 12 bases lay between the germline ends. CDR3 in DNA: TGCGCCAGCAGCCAAGATGAAGGGGGGTCCTATGGCTACACCTTC. As protein: CASSQDEGGSYGYTF.

This chain connects TRBV5-1 to TRBJ2-1, with 11 bases identical to TRBD2. Germline V gene data show CDR1 as SGHRS and CDR2 as YFSETQ. This CDR3 contains 17 residues. V was pared by 3 bases and J by 5 bases, with 10 bases of the junction left unmatched. CDR3 DNA sequence: TGCGCCAGCAGCTCTACTAGCGGGGGAGGGCGCGACAATGAGCAGTTCTTC. Its translation is CASSSTSGGGRDNEQFF.

The table lists this clonotype with many counts. The rearrangement links TRBV6-2 or TRBV6-3 to TRBJ2-7; 8 bases align to TRBD1. In germline, CDR1 is MNHEY, CDR2 SVGEGT. V shed 6 bases and J 4 bases; nucleotides not matched to a gene: 11. This CDR3 region has 15 residues. The CDR3 sequence is CASSRTLTGVYEQYF. CDR3 DNA: TGTGCCAGCAGCCGCACCTTGACAGGGGTGTACGAGCAGTACTTC.

There are a few counts of this clonotype. The chain recombines TRBV28 with TRBJ2-1; D is unclear. Germline-derived CDR1 and CDR2 are MDHEN and SYDVKM. CDR3 length equals 16 residues. Trimming shortened V by 2 bases and J by 6 bases, and 17 bases separated the two germline ends. The CDR3 protein is CASSLPRHGVSNEQFF. The DNA of the CDR3 is TGTGCCAGCAGTTTACCGCGACATGGGGTTAGCAATGAGCAGTTCTTC.

This clonotype has more than one count but fewer than ten. The chain couples TRBV2 to TRBJ2-1; no clear D gene. V gave up 7 bases and J gave up 1 base, with 5 bases separating them. This CDR3 is 12 amino acids long. CDR1 and CDR2 (germline): SNHLY, FYNNEI. The CDR3, as DNA: TGTGCCAGCATTGGGTCCTACAATGAGCAGTTCTTC. This translates into CASIGSYNEQFF.